The sequence of this T cell receptor beta chain was determined in a study of monozygotic twins with inflammatory bowel disease. From germline, CDR1 is SGHRS and CDR2 YFSETQ. The CDR3 extends over 14 amino acids. TCRdb derives one entry per CDR3 protein from the 5' RACE reads, leaving out DNA. The sample table includes fewer than 450,000 distinct CDR3 sequences. Sequencing was performed on blood. The clonotype comes from a human donor with ulcerative colitis or Crohn's disease, or a healthy co-twin of an affected twin (not recorded which). The rearrangement links TRBV5-1 to TRBJ2-7; the D call of TRBD1 rests on TCRdb alone, since no DNA is present to check it. This CDR3 reads CASSTPASSYEQYF.